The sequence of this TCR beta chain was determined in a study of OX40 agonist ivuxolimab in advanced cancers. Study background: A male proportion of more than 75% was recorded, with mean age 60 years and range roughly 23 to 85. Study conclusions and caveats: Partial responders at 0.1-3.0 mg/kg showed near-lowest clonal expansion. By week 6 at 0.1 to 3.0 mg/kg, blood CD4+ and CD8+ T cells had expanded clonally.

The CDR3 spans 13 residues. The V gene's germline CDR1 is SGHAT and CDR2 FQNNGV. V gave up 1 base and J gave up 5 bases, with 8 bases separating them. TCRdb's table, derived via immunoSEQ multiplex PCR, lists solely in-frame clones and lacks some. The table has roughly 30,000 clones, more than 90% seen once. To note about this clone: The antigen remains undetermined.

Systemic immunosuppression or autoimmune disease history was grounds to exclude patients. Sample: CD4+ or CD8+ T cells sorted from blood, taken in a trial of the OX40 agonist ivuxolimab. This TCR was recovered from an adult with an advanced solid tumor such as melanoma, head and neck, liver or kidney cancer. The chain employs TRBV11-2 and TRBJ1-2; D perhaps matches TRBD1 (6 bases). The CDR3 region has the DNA TGTGCCAGCAGCTTAGGGACAGATTATGGCTACACCTTC. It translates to CASSLGTDYGYTF.